This is a list of T cell receptor beta chains from one sample in a study of T cells after posttransplantation cyclophosphamide. Data came from immunoSEQ multiplex PCR; TCRdb stores just in-frame clones and leaves some out. The sample gives about 11,000 clones, none seen only once, and the top ten clones hold roughly 13%. The sample consisted of PBMCs, taken after allogeneic stem cell transplant with posttransplant cyclophosphamide. The receptors originated from a female patient in her 40s who received an allogeneic stem cell transplant from a related donor, was CMV-positive, and had no GVHD. The T cells may partly be graft donor cells. Each CDR3 is given with its conserved first and last residue. A D gene is named only where the DNA matches it firmly. The size of a clone is reported for some rows only, either as once, few or many, or as a class for expanded clones.

length,V,J,D,size,CDR3,DNA
15,TRBV19,TRBJ2-2,TRBD2,many,CATGGRRSGTGELFF,TGTGCCACGGGGGGTCGGCGGTCTGGGACCGGGGAGCTGTTTTTT
15,TRBV7-3,TRBJ2-1,TRBD2,many,CASSLLGLAGNEQFF,TGTGCCAGCAGCTTATTGGGACTAGCGGGCAATGAGCAGTTCTTC
13,TRBV7-9,TRBJ2-7,-,many,CASRSTGTLEQYF,TGTGCCAGCAGGTCAACAGGGACCCTCGAGCAGTACTTC
20,TRBV4-2,TRBJ2-7,TRBD1,few,CASSQDHYFRDRGLRYEQYF,TGTGCCAGCAGCCAAGACCATTACTTCCGGGACAGGGGGCTTCGGTACGAGCAGTACTTC
14,TRBV10-3,TRBJ2-1,-,many,CAIGLSIGRNEQFF,TGTGCCATCGGTCTTAGTATTGGGAGGAATGAGCAGTTCTTC
15,TRBV2,TRBJ2-1,TRBD2,many,CASSEVLAGGPWQFF,TGTGCCAGCAGTGAAGTACTAGCGGGGGGGCCGTGGCAGTTCTTC
15,TRBV4-2,TRBJ2-3,TRBD2,many,CASSPSGSVTDTQYF,TGTGCCAGCAGTCCTAGCGGGAGCGTCACAGATACGCAGTATTTT
13,TRBV7-9,TRBJ1-2,TRBD1,many,CASSRDSYYGYTF,TGTGCCAGCAGCCGGGACAGCTACTATGGCTACACCTTC
15,TRBV2,TRBJ1-5,-,many,CASRRGQLDNQPQHF,TGTGCCAGCAGAAGAGGACAACTCGACAATCAGCCCCAGCATTTT
17,TRBV28,TRBJ2-3,-,many,CASSFHPSGTGADTQYF,TGTGCCAGCAGTTTTCATCCTAGCGGGACAGGAGCAGATACGCAGTATTTT
16,TRBV27,TRBJ1-5,-,many,CASSRNRIWGNQPQHF,TGTGCCAGCAGCAGAAACAGGATCTGGGGCAATCAGCCCCAGCATTTT
14,TRBV18,TRBJ2-7,-,many,CASSRMTGAYEQYF,TGTGCCAGCTCACGGATGACAGGAGCCTACGAGCAGTACTTC
14,TRBV19,TRBJ2-7,TRBD1,-,CASSYRQGAYEQYF,TGTGCCAGTAGTTACCGACAGGGGGCCTACGAGCAGTACTTC
15,TRBV19,TRBJ1-2,-,many,CASSMGPGGAYGYTF,TGTGCCAGTAGTATGGGCCCGGGGGGGGCCTATGGCTACACCTTC
16,TRBV5-8,TRBJ1-3,-,many,CASRFWGGSSGNTIYF,TGTGCCAGCAGATTTTGGGGCGGAAGCTCTGGAAACACCATATATTTT
14,TRBV28,TRBJ1-3,-,many,CASRPGGRGNTIYF,TGTGCCAGCAGACCGGGAGGGAGAGGAAACACCATATATTTT
15,TRBV5-1,TRBJ2-7,TRBD1,many,CASSPGGQGALEQYF,TGCGCCAGCAGCCCGGGGGGACAGGGGGCTCTCGAGCAGTACTTC
15,TRBV9,TRBJ2-6,-,many,CASSARSGGANVLTF,TGTGCCAGCAGCGCCCGGAGCGGCGGGGCCAACGTCCTGACTTTC
18,TRBV27,TRBJ2-3,TRBD1,many,CASSSPGQGAPSTDTQYF,TGTGCCAGCAGTTCCCCGGGACAGGGGGCGCCCAGCACAGATACGCAGTATTTT
13,TRBV5-6,TRBJ2-7,TRBD1,many,CASSVRQGLAQYF,TGTGCCAGCAGCGTGAGACAGGGGCTAGCGCAGTACTTC
13,TRBV29-1,TRBJ2-1,-,many,CSVLWGHRNEQFF,TGCAGCGTTCTCTGGGGGCACCGCAATGAGCAGTTCTTC
14,TRBV29-1,TRBJ2-7,TRBD2,many,CSVEGLAGIYEQYF,TGCAGCGTTGAAGGACTAGCGGGCATCTACGAGCAGTACTTC
16,TRBV7-6,TRBJ2-3,TRBD2,many,CASSSGSGGHTDTQYF,TGTGCCAGCAGCTCCGGGAGCGGGGGGCACACAGATACGCAGTATTTT
15,TRBV18,TRBJ2-5,TRBD1,many,CASSPPTARGETQYF,TGTGCCAGCTCACCACCGACCGCCAGGGGGGAGACCCAGTACTTC
16,TRBV19,TRBJ2-7,TRBD1,many,CASSTLGQGLPYEQYF,TGTGCCAGTAGTACCTTGGGACAGGGTTTACCCTACGAGCAGTACTTC
15,TRBV18,TRBJ2-5,-,few,CASSPTDSNQETQYF,TGTGCCAGCTCACCCACAGACAGTAACCAAGAGACCCAGTACTTC
16,TRBV2,TRBJ1-5,TRBD1,many,CASSDRTGASHQPQHF,TGTGCCAGCAGTGATAGAACAGGGGCATCACATCAGCCCCAGCATTTT
13,TRBV5-1,TRBJ1-2,TRBD1,many,CASSRDSGYGYTF,TGCGCCAGCAGCCGGGACAGCGGCTATGGCTACACCTTC